Listed below are T cell receptor beta chains from one sample, sequenced in a study of T cell responses to AZD1222 COVID-19 vaccine. Sequenced by immunoSEQ multiplex PCR; TCRdb stores in-frame clones only, minus some. The sample holds 100,000 to 150,000 clones; approximately 85% are singletons and the top ten take about 1.6%. The sequences come from peripheral blood, collected on day 0 of AZD1222 vaccination. Receptor source: an adult in good health. Each CDR3 is given with its conserved first and last residue. Each record gives: J gene, clone size, D gene, V gene, CDR3 DNA, CDR3 protein. A D gene is named only where the DNA matches it firmly. Clone size is shown for a subset of rows, as once, few, many or a class of expanded clone.

TRBJ2-3,once,-,TRBV3-1/TRBV3-2,TGTGCCAGCAGCCAGCCATTCTCTAGCGTGGGCACAGATACGCAGTATTTT,CASSQPFSSVGTDTQYF
TRBJ2-2,-,TRBD1,TRBV6-4,TGTGCCAGCAGTGCCCTCCCGGGACAGGGAGTTCCCGGGGAGCTGTTTTTT,CASSALPGQGVPGELFF
TRBJ2-2,few,-,TRBV9,TGTGCCAGCAGCAGAGCCCAATCCGGGGAGCTGTTTTTT,CASSRAQSGELFF
TRBJ1-5,-,TRBD1,TRBV2,TGTGCCAGCAGACCACAGGGGTTCTATAGCAATCAGCCCCAGCATTTT,CASRPQGFYSNQPQHF
TRBJ1-6,-,-,TRBV6-1,TGTGCCAGCAGTGAAGGGGTCTCACCCCTCCACTTT,CASSEGVSPLHF
TRBJ1-2,few,-,TRBV6-2/TRBV6-3,TGTGCCAGCAGTTACGGATATAACTATGGCTACACCTTC,CASSYGYNYGYTF
TRBJ1-1,-,TRBD1,TRBV5-1,TGCGCCAGCCGGTCGACAGGGGGAGGCACTGAAGCTTTCTTT,CASRSTGGGTEAFF
TRBJ2-7,-,-,TRBV27,TGTGTCAGCAGTAGCCACGCCGGCTCCTACGAGCAGTACTTC,CVSSSHAGSYEQYF
TRBJ1-1,-,-,TRBV5-1,TGCTTAAGCAGCTTGGTGGGGGAACCTGAAGCTTTCTTT,CLSSLVGEPEAFF
TRBJ2-4,-,TRBD1,TRBV5-1,TGCGCCAGCAGCCCCGGGGACAGGGGAAGGAACATTCAGTACTTC,CASSPGDRGRNIQYF
TRBJ2-7,-,-,TRBV7-8,TGTGCCAGCAGGTCCTACCGGAACAGGGTCTACGAGCAGTACTTC,CASRSYRNRVYEQYF
TRBJ2-7,-,-,TRBV5-8,TGTGCCAGCAGCTTGTACAGAACCTACGAGCAGTACTTC,CASSLYRTYEQYF
TRBJ2-7,-,TRBD1,TRBV5-5,TGTGCCAGCAGCTTGTCCCTCGTGACAGGGACCTACGAGCAGTACTTC,CASSLSLVTGTYEQYF
TRBJ2-5,once,TRBD2,TRBV20-1,TGCAGTGCTGGCCGGGAGGCGACCCAGTACTTC,CSAGREATQYF
TRBJ2-7,-,-,TRBV6-5,TGTGCCAGCAGTTATTCGGCCAGGGGTACCTACGAGCAGTACTTC,CASSYSARGTYEQYF
TRBJ2-7,-,TRBD2,TRBV28,TGTGCCAGCAGATCCGGGACTAGCGGGCCTTCCAACCCCTACGAGCAGTACTTC,CASRSGTSGPSNPYEQYF
TRBJ2-3,-,-,TRBV27,TGTGCCAGCAGTTTAGGGGCTAGCAGGGATACGCAGTATTTT,CASSLGASRDTQYF
TRBJ2-1,-,TRBD2,TRBV7-2,TGTGCCAGCAGCCAACGGACTAGCGGGGGGGCAGGGCAGTTCTTC,CASSQRTSGGAGQFF
TRBJ1-5,medium-sized,-,TRBV4-1,TGCGCCAGCAGGGACTCGGGTCGCAATCAGCCCCAGCATTTT,CASRDSGRNQPQHF
TRBJ2-7,few,-,TRBV20-1,TGCAGTGCTAAGGAAGTGGGCGAGCAGTACTTC,CSAKEVGEQYF
TRBJ2-7,-,TRBD2,TRBV5-8,TGTGCCAGCACCCTCGGGGGGGGAGGGTCCTACGAGCAGTACTTC,CASTLGGGGSYEQYF
TRBJ2-1,-,TRBD1,TRBV7-3,TGTGCCAGCAGCCAAACGACCGGGACAGGGCTAACGGAGCAGTTCTTC,CASSQTTGTGLTEQFF
TRBJ2-1,-,TRBD1,TRBV7-3,TGTGCCAGCAGCTTAAGGCCGGGGACAGGCCCCACTTTCTCCTACAATGAGCAGTTCTTC,CASSLRPGTGPTFSYNEQFF
TRBJ1-1,-,-,TRBV19,TGTGCCAGTAGTATACTTGGAGGGGATGAAGCTTTCTTT,CASSILGGDEAFF
TRBJ1-1,-,-,TRBV7-9,TGTGCCAGCAGCTTAGAAGGGACCCGCACGGAGGCTTTCTTT,CASSLEGTRTEAFF
TRBJ1-2,-,-,TRBV7-9,TGTGCCAGCAGCGATACCTCTAGGACGAGTGGCTACACCTTC,CASSDTSRTSGYTF
TRBJ2-5,-,-,TRBV6-2/TRBV6-3,TGTGCCAGCAGTTACTCGGGATGGGGGGAGACCCAGTACTTC,CASSYSGWGETQYF
TRBJ1-6,-,TRBD1,TRBV5-8,TGTGCCACCCCAACAGGGGAGTCCTATAATTCACCCCTCCACTTT,CATPTGESYNSPLHF
TRBJ1-1,-,-,TRBV18,TGTGCCAGCTTTCCGGGACAAACGAACACTGAAGCTTTCTTT,CASFPGQTNTEAFF
TRBJ1-4,-,-,TRBV5-1,TGCGCCAGCAGCTGGACTACAGCTAATGAAAAACTGTTTTTT,CASSWTTANEKLFF
TRBJ2-3,-,TRBD2,TRBV24-1,TGTGCCACCAGTGACCCTAGACTAGCGGGGGGGCCTACCCAGGCAGATACGCAGTATTTT,CATSDPRLAGGPTQADTQYF
TRBJ2-7,-,-,TRBV27,TGTGCCAGCAGACTCCGGGGCAGGGGCACCTACGAGCAGTACTTC,CASRLRGRGTYEQYF
TRBJ2-3,-,-,TRBV7-9,TGTGCCAGCAGCCTCAGGGACAAGGGTTCGGATACGCAGTATTTT,CASSLRDKGSDTQYF
TRBJ1-1,once,TRBD1,TRBV19,TGTGCCAGTAGTATAGTTCTGACAGGGGGTATCGGTACTGAAGCTTTCTTT,CASSIVLTGGIGTEAFF
TRBJ1-6,-,-,TRBV4-3,TGCGCCAGCAGCCAAGTAACGCCTTCAGGGTATAATTCACCCCTCCACTTT,CASSQVTPSGYNSPLHF
TRBJ2-2,-,-,TRBV5-1,TGCGCCAGCAGCCAAGGGGAAGGCAACGCGAACACCGGGGAGCTGTTTTTT,CASSQGEGNANTGELFF
TRBJ2-7,few,TRBD1,TRBV7-9,TGTGCCAGCAGCCCAGGGGGCGAGCAGTACTTC,CASSPGGEQYF
TRBJ1-5,-,TRBD1,TRBV11-2,TGTGCCAGCCCCATCGACAGGGTCAATCAGCCCCAGCATTTT,CASPIDRVNQPQHF
TRBJ2-2,-,TRBD1,TRBV5-5,TGTGCCAGCAGCCCACAGGGGAGCACCGGGGAGCTGTTTTTT,CASSPQGSTGELFF
TRBJ2-7,once,-,TRBV11-3,TGTGCCAGCAGCTTTGGGAAGACGAGCTCCTACGAGCAGTACTTC,CASSFGKTSSYEQYF
TRBJ1-2,-,-,TRBV7-8,TGTGCCAGCAGCTTAGGAGGGGCCCAAGGCTACACCTTC,CASSLGGAQGYTF
TRBJ2-5,-,TRBD1,TRBV6-5,TGTGCCAGCAGCTACAGGGGGGAGACCCAGTACTTC,CASSYRGETQYF
TRBJ1-5,-,-,TRBV4-3,TGCGCCAGCAGCCAGGGTTTCCGGGACAAACTCCTCTTTAGCAATCAGCCCCAGCATTTT,CASSQGFRDKLLFSNQPQHF
TRBJ2-3,-,TRBD2,TRBV7-3,TGTGCCAGCAGCCTCGGACTAGCTGCTGATACGCAGTATTTT,CASSLGLAADTQYF
TRBJ1-2,few,-,TRBV9,TGTGCCAGCAGCTCAACTAACTATGGCTACACCTTC,CASSSTNYGYTF
TRBJ2-7,once,TRBD2,TRBV11-2,TGTGCCAGCAGCAGGGGACTAGCGGGAGGGGCGCACGAGCAGTACTTC,CASSRGLAGGAHEQYF
TRBJ1-4,once,TRBD1,TRBV4-1,TGCGCCAGCAGCCAAGGATTGGGACAGTATAATGAAAAACTGTTTTTT,CASSQGLGQYNEKLFF
TRBJ1-2,-,-,TRBV7-2,TGTGCCAGCAGCTTAACAGTTGGCTACACCTTC,CASSLTVGYTF
TRBJ2-2,-,TRBD1,TRBV6-5,TGTGCCCCCCACAAGGGCAGGGGGTATATCGGGGAGCTGTTTTTT,CAPHKGRGYIGELFF
TRBJ1-1,-,-,TRBV5-1,TGCGCCAGCAGCTTGGGGGACGGCGGGGGAACTGAAGCTTTCTTT,CASSLGDGGGTEAFF
TRBJ1-1,-,-,TRBV29-1,TGCAGCGTTGAAGTGTGGACCAGAGGGAACACTGAAGCTTTCTTT,CSVEVWTRGNTEAFF
TRBJ2-1,-,TRBD1,TRBV2,TGTGCCAGCAGTGAACCCAGGGGGCGGTTTGTCAATGAGCAGTTCTTC,CASSEPRGRFVNEQFF
TRBJ1-6,-,-,TRBV5-4,TGTGCCAGCAGCTCCCATGGTTCACCCCTCCACTTT,CASSSHGSPLHF
TRBJ1-2,-,TRBD1,TRBV25-1,TGTGCCAGCAGTGAACGCGGGACAGGGGGCGCGCGCTATGGCTACACCTTC,CASSERGTGGARYGYTF
TRBJ1-1,-,-,TRBV6-5,TGTGCCAGCCATCTGACTTCGGCCCCTTCGTCTGAAGCTTTCTTT,CASHLTSAPSSEAFF
TRBJ2-1,-,-,TRBV4-2,TGTGCCAGCAGCCAAGATCGAGCAGGAATAAATGAGCAGTTCTTC,CASSQDRAGINEQFF
TRBJ1-1,-,TRBD1,TRBV11-2,TGTGCCAGCAGAGGGTGGGACAGGGCTGAAGCTTTCTTT,CASRGWDRAEAFF
TRBJ2-1,-,TRBD1,TRBV24-1,TGTGCCACCAGTGGCCAGACAGGGGGTAGTTTCTACAATGAGCAGTTCTTC,CATSGQTGGSFYNEQFF